This T cell receptor beta chain was found in a study of blood T cell repertoires in COVID-19. CDR1 and CDR2 from the germline V gene are KGHSH and LQKENI. The ends were cut back, 2 bases at V and 5 bases at J, with 12 bases in the middle. The CDR3 totals 14 residues. The assay was immunoSEQ multiplex PCR, and TCRdb's table has in-frame clones only and misses some. The table has more than 100,000 clones, less than 75% seen once. Sequencing was performed on peripheral blood. The chain uses TRBV18 and TRBJ1-1; D unclear. This receptor was identified in a human donor with acute or convalescent COVID-19. The donor label of this sample is uncertain. For the CDR3, the DNA is TGTGCCAGCTCACCAGACGCCCTGAGGACTGAAGCTTTCTTT. Its translation: CASSPDALRTEAFF.